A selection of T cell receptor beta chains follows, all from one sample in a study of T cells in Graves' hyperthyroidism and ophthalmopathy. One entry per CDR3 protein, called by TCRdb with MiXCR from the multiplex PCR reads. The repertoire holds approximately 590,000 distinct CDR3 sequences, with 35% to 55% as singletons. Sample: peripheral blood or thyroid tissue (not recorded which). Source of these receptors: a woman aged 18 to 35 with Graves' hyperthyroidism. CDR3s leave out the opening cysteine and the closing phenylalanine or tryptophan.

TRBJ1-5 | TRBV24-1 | ATSDPGQGYQPQH
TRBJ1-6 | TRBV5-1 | ASSARGDSPLH
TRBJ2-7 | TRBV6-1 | ASSEIPGAYEQY
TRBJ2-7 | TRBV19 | ASSIGGGAYEQY
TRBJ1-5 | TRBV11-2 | ASGFRGGDQPQH
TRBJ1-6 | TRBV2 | ASSERVGRGNSPLH
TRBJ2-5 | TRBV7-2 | ASSYGLNQETQY
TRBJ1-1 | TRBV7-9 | ASSQDGTGATEAF
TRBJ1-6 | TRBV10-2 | ASIQDRQGANSPLH
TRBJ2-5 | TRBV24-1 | ATGDQGHGWETQY
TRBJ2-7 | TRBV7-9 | ASTPTGGWYGEQY
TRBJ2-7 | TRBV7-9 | ASSRTGTREQY
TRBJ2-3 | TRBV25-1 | ASSHYRLLSIPVGTQY
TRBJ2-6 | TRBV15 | ATSRSNRRVGLSGANVLT
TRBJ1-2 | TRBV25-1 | ASVEPRGQGSYGYT
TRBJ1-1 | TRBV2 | ASPGGGTEAF
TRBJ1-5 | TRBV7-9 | ASSFEGRRGPQH
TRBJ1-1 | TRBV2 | ASRGDRVVTEAF
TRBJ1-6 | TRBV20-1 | SAAGTGVSPLH
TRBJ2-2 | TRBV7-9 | ASSSAQTGELF
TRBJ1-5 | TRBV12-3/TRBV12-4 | ASTPWGVQPQH
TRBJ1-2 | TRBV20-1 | SASSLPSAPGGDGYT
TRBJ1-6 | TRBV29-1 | SVASGTGTSPLH
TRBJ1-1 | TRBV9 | ASRRGTVNTEAF
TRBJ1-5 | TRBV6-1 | ASSLGAPNSNQPQH
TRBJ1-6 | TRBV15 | ATSRGTEYNSPLH
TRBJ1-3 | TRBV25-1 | ASSHVGQGDSSGNTIY
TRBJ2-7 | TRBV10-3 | AIGPEGYEQY
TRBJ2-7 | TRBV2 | ASSSKFSGDREQY
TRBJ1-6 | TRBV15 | ATSRGVESPLH
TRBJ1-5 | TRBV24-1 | ASGPDRGPYSNQPQH
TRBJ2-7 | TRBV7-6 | ASSRGDFLREQY
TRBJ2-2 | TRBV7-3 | ASSAGVNIGELF
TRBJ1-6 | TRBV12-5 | ASGLRANSPLH
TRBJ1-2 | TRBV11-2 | ASSYLAAVNYGYT
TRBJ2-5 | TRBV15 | ATSSTPGREETQY
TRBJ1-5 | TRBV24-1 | ATSDRRVQQPQH
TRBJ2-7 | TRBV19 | ASSASLYEQY
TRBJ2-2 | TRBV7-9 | ASIRGEGFAGELF
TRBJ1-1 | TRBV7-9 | ASSSWRSEAF
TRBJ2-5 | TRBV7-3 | ASSLMGREETQY
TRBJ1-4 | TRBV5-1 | ASSSWGQNEKLF
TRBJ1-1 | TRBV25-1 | ASTPWDRVTEAF
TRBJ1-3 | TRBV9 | ASSVTPADTIY
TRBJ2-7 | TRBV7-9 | ASSRGGSGSSYEQY
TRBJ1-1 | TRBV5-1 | ASSLGSDAF
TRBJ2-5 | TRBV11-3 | ASSSQWDQETQY
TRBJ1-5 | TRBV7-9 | ASSYGQGGQPQH